This T cell receptor beta chain emerged from a study of cytomegalovirus exposure and HLA in healthy donors. Across the whole study: The use of the same platform for the roughly 130 validation repertoires and the roughly 730 first-cohort repertoires was reported by a later analysis. Study outcomes and limitations: In the roughly 120 validation repertoires, a later analysis found that first-cohort TCR clusters tended to co-occur.

Profiled with immunoSEQ multiplex PCR; TCRdb holds only in-frame clones, not every one. In the table there are 200,000 to 250,000 clones, approximately 87% of which are singletons. V lost 2 bases, J lost 8 bases, and 21 bases lay in between. This CDR3 region has 17 residues. Per the germline V gene, CDR1 is LGHNA and CDR2 is YNFKEQ. With regard to this clone: Its antigen remains unknown.

The sample consisted of PBMCs. The chain uses TRBV4-2 and TRBJ2-2, with D possibly TRBD2 on 5 matching bases. This TCR derives from a man aged 18-30 years in good health and CMV-seronegative. Written as DNA, the CDR3 is TGTGCCAGCAGCCAACAGCGAGGGAGTTGGTCCATAGGGGAGCTGTTTTTT. Translated: CASSQQRGSWSIGELFF.